This record concerns one T cell receptor (beta chain) sequence. Its antigen is undetermined. With 5 bases clipped from V and 2 bases from J, the junction kept 2 bases outside the gene matches. The CDR3 is 13 residues long. Germline values: CDR1 MGHDK, CDR2 SYGVNS. TCRdb reanalysed the 5' RACE reads using MiXCR and keeps one entry per CDR3 protein. Found here are some 260,000 distinct CDR3 sequences, 5.2% of them singletons; the top ten hold around 3.5%. This sample is drawn from a study of T cells after yellow fever vaccination. Findings of the study overall: Post-booster repertoires contained most primary-vaccination clones again (about 95% CD4, 85% to 90% CD8).

This TCR derives from a man aged 18-30 years who received the YFV17D yellow fever vaccine. Sequenced material: CD4+ T cells sorted from PBMCs, taken on the day of the yellow fever booster vaccination. The chain recombines TRBV25-1 with TRBJ2-7, with TRBD1 identical over 8 bases. The CDR3 protein is CASSQDRAYEQYF. The CDR3 DNA follows: TGTGCCAGCAGTCAGGACAGGGCCTACGAGCAGTACTTC.